This TCR beta chain came from a study of blood T cell repertoires in COVID-19. For the study at large: Sources were T cells, B-cell-depleted T cells, or PBMCs; the material itself was cDNA or gDNA.

This clone showed up just once. As processed by the authors: The authors estimated nucleated cell counts from reference gene primer amplification. TCRdb's copy holds only in-frame clones and misses some; the assay was immunoSEQ multiplex PCR. That table furnishes V, J and clone size, whereas the DNA furnished D and trimming. In the table there are some 190,000 clones, 81% of which are singletons. V was cut by 5 bases and J by 6 bases, with 7 bases left in between. CDR1 SGHVS and CDR2 FQNEAQ come from the germline V gene. This CDR3 contains 11 residues. The clonotype was recovered from a woman aged 35 to 49 with COVID-19, enrolled during active disease. The chain couples TRBV7-8 to TRBJ1-2; D unresolved. The specimen was peripheral blood. In DNA form, the CDR3 reads TGTGCCAGCAGCGCGGGAGATGGCTACACCTTC. This sequence encodes CASSAGDGYTF.